One sample yielded the 13 T cell receptor beta chains listed below, sequenced in a study of control samples from healthy donors and cancer patients. Assay: immunoSEQ multiplex PCR; the TCRdb copy retains only in-frame clones and omits some. In the table there are tens of thousands of clones, around nine tenths of which are singletons. Sequencing was performed on PBMCs. The receptors were sampled from a man aged 40-49 years with colorectal cancer.

In its sample, this clone was seen a few times. The rearrangement uses TRBV11-2 and TRBJ2-7, with D unresolved. V lost 6 bases and J 3 bases, leaving 18 bases between the germline ends. This CDR3 is built from 15 residues. Germline CDR1 is SGHAT and CDR2 is FQNNGV. CDR3 protein: CASRRIKGTDYEQYF. Written as DNA, the CDR3 is TGTGCCAGCAGGCGTATCAAGGGTACGGACTACGAGCAGTACTTC.

The V and J genes are TRBV24-1 and TRBJ2-7; D possibly matches TRBD1 or TRBD2 (6 bases each). V was shortened by 3 bases and J by 4 bases, with 15 bases between the two germline ends. This CDR3 contains 15 residues. The germline V gene has CDR1 KGHDR and CDR2 SFDVKD. As DNA, the CDR3 is TGTGCCACCAGTGATAACCTCAGGGGAGGATACGAGCAGTACTTC. Encoded protein: CATSDNLRGGYEQYF.

V and J are TRBV10-1 and TRBJ2-7; perhaps TRBD2 as D (5 bases). The CDR3 consists of 13 residues. Per the germline V gene, CDR1 is WNHNN and CDR2 is SYGVQD (reference sequence). Trimming left V 6 bases short and J 2 bases short, with 11 bases between. CDR3 sequence (DNA): TGCGCCAGCAGCAACGACGGGGCCTACGAGCAGTACTTC. As protein: CASSNDGAYEQYF.

The rearrangement links TRBV6-6 to TRBJ1-1, with D maybe TRBD1 (5 bases). Trimming left V 6 bases short and J 1 base short, with 12 bases between. Germline V gene data show CDR1 as MNHNY and CDR2 as SVGAGI (reference sequence). The CDR3 runs to 14 residues. The DNA for the CDR3 is TGTGCCAGCAGATACCAAACAGGGAACACTGAAGCTTTCTTT. Encoded protein: CASRYQTGNTEAFF.

This sequence joins TRBV10-3 and TRBJ2-7, with 9 bases matching TRBD1. This CDR3 contains 13 residues. Germline V gene lookup returns CDR1 ENHRY and CDR2 SYGVKD. J was trimmed by 9 bases and V by 11 bases; bases with no gene match: 14. This chain's CDR3 is CASAGQGKTWQYF. CDR3 sequence (DNA): TGTGCCTCAGCGGGACAGGGTAAGACTTGGCAGTACTTC.

The genes are TRBV28 and TRBJ2-6; the D is unclear. The CDR3 sequence is 15 residues long. Germline lookup yields CDR1 MDHEN and CDR2 SYDVKM. V lost 7 bases, J lost 0 bases, and 10 bases lay in between. This CDR3 is CASIPGSSGANVLTF. The CDR3 region has the DNA TGTGCCAGCATCCCAGGAAGCTCTGGGGCCAACGTCCTGACTTTC.

The chain carries TRBV3-1 (or the pseudogene TRBV3-2) and TRBJ2-7; 9 nucleotides align to TRBD2. Germline trimming cut 1 base from V and 7 bases from J; bases unmatched to any gene: 8. This CDR3 contains 15 residues. Germline V gives CDR1 LGHDT, CDR2 YNNKEL (reference sequence). CDR3 nucleotides: TGTGCCAGCAGCCAAGTTGCGGGAGGGCTGGGGGAGCAGTACTTC. It encodes CASSQVAGGLGEQYF.

This clone was seen more than once but under ten times. Other DNA sequences from this sample encode an identical CDR3 as well. The chain joins TRBV7-3 to TRBJ1-1, with a tentative D call TRBD1 (6 bases). This CDR3 region has 13 residues. Looked up from germline, CDR1 is SGHTA and CDR2 is FQGTGA. Trimming stripped 1 base from V and 7 bases from J, with 10 bases between. CDR3 sequence reads: CASSLKGGGEAFF. Here the CDR3 DNA reads TGTGCCAGCAGCTTAAAGGGGGGTGGTGAAGCTTTCTTT.

In this sample, this clone turned up once. This chain joins TRBV19 and TRBJ2-2; TRBD2 matches at 8 bases. The V gene end was trimmed by 6 bases and the J gene end by 6 bases; junction bases not matched to a gene: 3. The CDR3 loop spans 13 amino acids. From germline, CDR1 is LNHDA and CDR2 SQIVND (reference sequence). The CDR3 nucleotides read TGTGCCAGTAGCCCGGGGGGGGCCGGGGAGCTGTTTTTT. Its translation: CASSPGGAGELFF.

The chain employs TRBV28 and TRBJ1-2; D is possibly TRBD1 (5 bases). V shed 2 bases and J shed 5 bases, with 9 bases lying between them. CDR3 length equals 13 residues. Germline V gene lookup returns CDR1 MDHEN and CDR2 SYDVKM. Here the CDR3 reads CASSLGGGYGYTF. CDR3 nucleotide sequence: TGTGCCAGCAGTTTAGGGGGTGGTTATGGCTACACCTTC.

V is TRBV28 and J is TRBJ2-2; D remains unclear. The CDR3 loop spans 12 amino acids. Germline assignment: CDR1 MDHEN and CDR2 SYDVKM. Trimming removed 5 bases from V and 7 bases from J, with 8 bases in between. CDR3 amino acids: CASSPPGGELFF. The CDR3 region has the DNA TGTGCCAGCAGTCCCCCGGGCGGGGAGCTGTTTTTT.

This rearrangement joins TRBV28 to TRBJ1-5; the match to TRBD1 covers 8 bases. Trimming removed 10 bases from V and 6 bases from J; junction bases left unmatched: 11. Germline V gene data show CDR1 as MDHEN and CDR2 as SYDVKM. The CDR3 covers 14 residues. CDR3 sequence reads: CATGRRQGAQPQHF. In nucleotides, the CDR3 is TGTGCCACCGGAAGGCGGCAGGGGGCTCAGCCCCAGCATTTT.

In DNA form, the CDR3 reads TGTGCCAGTAGTATAGATCTTGAGACAGGGGGGTCTGGGGCCAACGTCCTGACTTTC. This codes for CASSIDLETGGSGANVLTF. The chain recombines TRBV19 with TRBJ2-6; 9 nucleotides agree with TRBD1. Germline CDR1 is LNHDA and CDR2 is SQIVND (reference sequence). The length of the CDR3 is 19 residues. The V gene end was trimmed by 0 bases and the J gene end by 1 base; junction bases not matched to a gene: 7.